This is a list of T cell receptor beta chains from one sample in a study of T cells in Graves' hyperthyroidism and ophthalmopathy. TCRdb reprocessed the multiplex PCR reads with MiXCR, giving one entry per CDR3 protein. The sample contains approximately 600,000 distinct CDR3 sequences, about 14% of which appear only once. Sequenced: blood. The receptors were gathered from a woman aged 40 to 50 with Graves' ophthalmopathy. The CDR3 runs from the conserved cysteine through the conserved F or W. The D gene is left open where the match is weak. The size of a clone is reported for some rows only, either as once, few or many, or as a class for expanded clones.

clone_size | j_call | v_call | d_call | cdr3_aa | cdr3_nt
many | TRBJ2-7 | TRBV20-1 | - | CSARVALAPLYEQYF | TGCAGTGCTAGAGTAGCGCTAGCGCCTCTCTACGAGCAGTACTTC
- | TRBJ1-1 | TRBV6-5 | - | CASSSKPIVNTEAFF | TGTGCCAGCAGTTCCAAGCCGATAGTGAACACTGAAGCTTTCTTT
many | TRBJ2-7 | TRBV18 | - | CASSPLEGDEQYF | TGTGCCAGCTCACCTCTAGAGGGTGACGAGCAGTACTTC
few | TRBJ1-2 | TRBV7-9 | TRBD1 | CATRQGYYGYTF | TGTGCCACCCGACAGGGGTACTATGGCTACACCTTC
many | TRBJ1-2 | TRBV19 | TRBD1 | CASSIGTDYGYTF | TGTGCCAGTAGTATCGGGACAGACTATGGCTACACCTTC
many | TRBJ1-3 | TRBV27 | - | CASSLSFGSGNTIYF | TGTGCCAGCAGTTTATCCTTTGGCTCTGGAAACACCATATATTTT
- | TRBJ2-5 | TRBV12-3/TRBV12-4 | - | CASSFRGPPETQYF | TGTGCCAGCAGTTTTAGAGGGCCCCCAGAGACCCAGTACTTC
- | TRBJ1-5 | TRBV12-3/TRBV12-4 | - | CASTSVGNQPQHF | TGTGCCAGCACCTCCGTGGGCAATCAGCCCCAGCATTTT
- | TRBJ1-1 | TRBV30 | - | CAWDRIRETEAFF | TGTGCCTGGGATAGGATACGAGAAACTGAAGCTTTCTTT
- | TRBJ2-7 | TRBV2 | - | CASTGRSGTSSYEQYF | TGTGCCAGCACGGGTAGATCGGGGACCAGCTCCTACGAGCAGTACTTC
many | TRBJ2-5 | TRBV5-6 | - | CASNLRRTYQETQYF | TGTGCCAGCAACCTTAGAAGGACGTACCAAGAGACCCAGTACTTC
few | TRBJ1-2 | TRBV3-1 | - | CASSFGGTSYGYTF | TGTGCCAGCAGCTTCGGGGGAACTTCCTATGGCTACACCTTC
many | TRBJ1-4 | TRBV6-2/TRBV6-3 | - | CASSPQGTNEKLFF | TGTGCCAGCAGCCCCCAGGGAACTAATGAAAAACTGTTTTTT
- | TRBJ2-7 | TRBV5-1 | - | CARNDRDLTYEQYF | TGCGCCAGAAACGACAGGGACTTAACCTACGAGCAGTACTTC
many | TRBJ1-1 | TRBV6-5 | - | CASSYAGTESRAFF | TGTGCCAGCAGTTACGCTGGGACGGAAAGTAGAGCTTTCTTT
- | TRBJ2-2 | TRBV19 | - | CASSPTLRELNTGELFF | TGTGCCAGTAGCCCGACCCTCCGGGAGCTGAACACCGGGGAGCTGTTTTTT
many | TRBJ2-7 | TRBV7-9 | TRBD1 | CATVQGQGPYEQYF | TGTGCCACCGTTCAGGGACAGGGACCTTACGAGCAGTACTTC
many | TRBJ2-7 | TRBV6-5 | TRBD1 | CASSWGQGVNEQYF | TGTGCCAGCAGTTGGGGACAGGGGGTGAACGAGCAGTACTTC
few | TRBJ2-7 | TRBV29-1 | - | CSVEFRRGDEQYF | TGCAGCGTTGAATTCCGTAGGGGGGACGAGCAGTACTTC
- | TRBJ2-2 | TRBV20-1 | - | CSATAGWDNAGELFF | TGCAGTGCCACCGCCGGGTGGGATAACGCCGGGGAGCTGTTTTTT
many | TRBJ2-7 | TRBV4-2 | TRBD2 | CASSQEWGLAGDEQYF | TGTGCCAGCAGCCAAGAATGGGGACTAGCGGGAGACGAGCAGTACTTC
- | TRBJ1-1 | TRBV7-9 | - | CASSPPRPNTEAFF | TGTGCCAGCAGCCCCCCAAGACCGAACACTGAAGCTTTCTTT
many | TRBJ1-2 | TRBV19 | - | CASSINSGFRGYTF | TGTGCCAGTAGTATTAATTCAGGGTTCCGTGGCTACACCTTC
many | TRBJ2-7 | TRBV30 | - | CAWSVQEGAYEQYF | TGTGCCTGGAGTGTACAAGAGGGGGCCTACGAGCAGTACTTC
- | TRBJ2-7 | TRBV12-3/TRBV12-4 | - | CASGYPGTLAYEQYF | TGTGCCAGCGGTTACCCCGGGACACTGGCCTACGAGCAGTACTTC
many | TRBJ1-5 | TRBV12-3/TRBV12-4 | - | CASSLANRGQPQHF | TGTGCCAGCAGTTTAGCGAATCGGGGTCAGCCCCAGCATTTT
- | TRBJ2-7 | TRBV3-1 | - | CASSPGSDFYEQYF | TGTGCCAGCAGCCCCGGTTCAGATTTCTACGAGCAGTACTTC
- | TRBJ2-5 | TRBV18 | - | CASSPAAVQETQYF | TGTGCCAGCTCACCAGCAGCGGTCCAAGAGACCCAGTACTTC
few | TRBJ1-2 | TRBV13 | TRBD1 | CASSLGPTGGIGYTF | TGTGCCAGCAGCTTAGGCCCGACAGGGGGCATAGGCTACACCTTC
many | TRBJ1-5 | TRBV28 | - | CASTSAGGGNQPQHF | TGTGCCAGCACATCAGCGGGCGGCGGCAATCAGCCCCAGCATTTT
- | TRBJ2-7 | TRBV12-3/TRBV12-4 | - | CASSSGGLVQYF | TGTGCCAGCAGCTCCGGGGGGCTCGTCCAGTACTTC
many | TRBJ1-2 | TRBV4-2 | - | CASSQGQTLGNGYTF | TGTGCCAGCAGCCAAGGTCAAACATTAGGCAATGGCTACACCTTC
many | TRBJ1-3 | TRBV6-1 | - | CASRVTAGNTIYF | TGTGCCAGCAGAGTTACAGCTGGAAACACCATATATTTT
many | TRBJ2-7 | TRBV5-1 | TRBD1 | CASSPLDRGYEQYF | TGCGCCAGCAGCCCCCTGGACAGGGGCTACGAGCAGTACTTC
many | TRBJ2-2 | TRBV30 | - | CAWGGGSGELFF | TGTGCCTGGGGGGGAGGTTCCGGGGAGCTGTTTTTT
many | TRBJ1-2 | TRBV6-1 | - | CASSPLGVDGYTF | TGTGCCAGCAGCCCCCTTGGGGTTGATGGCTACACCTTC
many | TRBJ1-1 | TRBV27 | - | CASSLDPGGTEAFF | TGTGCCAGCAGTTTAGATCCGGGGGGCACTGAAGCTTTCTTT
- | TRBJ1-1 | TRBV28 | - | CASSSTAMNTEAFF | TGTGCCAGCAGTTCGACGGCCATGAACACTGAAGCTTTCTTT
many | TRBJ2-2 | TRBV19 | - | CASRMDGTAGELFF | TGTGCCAGTAGGATGGACGGGACCGCCGGGGAGCTGTTTTTT
- | TRBJ1-5 | TRBV19 | - | CASAGAGPQHF | TGTGCCAGTGCGGGGGCTGGGCCCCAGCATTTT
many | TRBJ2-5 | TRBV12-3/TRBV12-4 | TRBD1 | CASSPTGESETQYF | TGTGCCAGTTCCCCGACAGGGGAGTCGGAGACCCAGTACTTC
many | TRBJ1-6 | TRBV6-5 | - | CASSYSGPLPLHF | TGTGCCAGCAGTTACAGCGGTCCGTTACCCCTCCACTTT
many | TRBJ2-4 | TRBV28 | - | CASSPSGRDGIQYF | TGTGCCAGCAGTCCCTCTGGACGAGATGGCATTCAGTACTTC
few | TRBJ1-5 | TRBV7-2 | - | CASSIGEPQHF | TGTGCCAGCAGCATCGGTGAGCCCCAGCATTTT
many | TRBJ2-7 | TRBV2 | TRBD2 | CASRAGLAGSYEQYF | TGTGCCAGCAGGGCAGGACTAGCGGGGTCCTACGAGCAGTACTTC
few | TRBJ1-1 | TRBV5-1 | - | CASRAGWSGTEAFF | TGCGCCAGCAGGGCAGGGTGGTCGGGCACTGAAGCTTTCTTT
many | TRBJ2-6 | TRBV11-2 | - | CASSLDRTSGANVLTF | TGTGCCAGCAGCTTAGACAGGACCTCTGGGGCCAACGTCCTGACTTTC
many | TRBJ2-2 | TRBV27 | - | CASSLGRVITGELFF | TGTGCCAGCAGTTTAGGCAGGGTAATTACCGGGGAGCTGTTTTTT
many | TRBJ2-7 | TRBV30 | - | CACGENEQYF | TGTGCCTGCGGGGAGAACGAGCAGTACTTC
many | TRBJ2-2 | TRBV11-2 | - | CASSLSLGVNTGELFF | TGTGCCAGCAGCTTATCCCTGGGGGTGAACACCGGGGAGCTGTTTTTT
many | TRBJ2-7 | TRBV2 | - | CASSEAQGQLTPYEQYF | TGTGCCAGCAGTGAAGCGCAAGGACAGCTAACCCCCTACGAGCAGTACTTC
many | TRBJ2-2 | TRBV24-1 | TRBD1 | CATSPWGQGGRSGELFF | TGTGCCACCAGCCCTTGGGGACAGGGAGGGCGATCCGGGGAGCTGTTTTTT
many | TRBJ1-3 | TRBV6-1 | TRBD1 | CASRTQGFGNTIYF | TGTGCCAGCAGAACACAGGGGTTTGGAAACACCATATATTTT
many | TRBJ1-1 | TRBV28 | - | CASISGTEAFF | TGTGCCAGCATATCCGGGACTGAAGCTTTCTTT
many | TRBJ2-6 | TRBV7-6 | - | CASSLGDTGANVLTF | TGTGCCAGCAGCTTAGGAGACACCGGGGCCAACGTCCTGACTTTC